This passage covers 25 T cell receptor beta chains from one sample sequenced in a study of human T cells and chemical hapten exposure. TCRdb itself ran the RACE reads through MiXCR, one entry per CDR3 protein. The sample consists of about 380,000 distinct CDR3 sequences, 5.1% of them appearing once. Time point defined: pre-sensitization, week 0. The sample's treatment: therapeutic diphenylcyclopropenone sensitization with weekly scalp DPC. Material: whole blood, obtained in connection with sensitization to the hapten diphenylcyclopropenone (DPC). These receptors were taken from a woman between 45 and 60 years old with alopecia areata. Some clones in this sample may be carry-over from other donors' samples.

In this sample, this clonotype turned up a few times. This rearrangement joins TRBV20-1 to TRBJ1-1; 8 bases match TRBD1. Trimming cost V 1 base and J 3 bases; bases outside gene matches: 7. The CDR3 has 15 amino acids. Per germline, CDR1 DFQATT and CDR2 SNEGSKA (reference sequence). The CDR3 loop is CSARAAGGRYTEAFF. The CDR3 DNA reads TGCAGTGCTAGAGCCGCAGGGGGCAGGTACACTGAAGCTTTCTTT.

The chain has TRBV13 and TRBJ1-3; the D is unclear. Deletions cut 0 bases from V and 4 bases from J, with 10 bases between. The length of the CDR3 is 15 residues. Per germline, CDR1 PRHDT and CDR2 FYEKMQ (reference sequence). In DNA, the CDR3 is TGTGCCAGCAGCTTAGGGGCTACCGGGGGAAACACCATATATTTT. Its translation: CASSLGATGGNTIYF.

The chain employs TRBV27 and TRBJ2-6; no reliable D call. The CDR3 is 15 residues long. Trimming took 4 bases from V and 4 from J, leaving 11 bases between them. Germline lookup yields CDR1 MNHEY and CDR2 SMNVEV (reference sequence). The CDR3 coding sequence is TGTGCCAGCAGTTCGCTCGGGTCCGGGGCCAACGTCCTGACTTTC. Residues: CASSSLGSGANVLTF.

This chain uses TRBV7-9 with TRBJ2-2, with 9 bases aligning to TRBD1. From germline, CDR1 is SEHNR and CDR2 FQNEAQ (reference sequence). The CDR3 covers 15 residues. Trimming removed 0 bases from V and 6 bases from J; junction bases left unmatched: 2. The CDR3 here is CASSLAGTGPGELFF. DNA of the CDR3: TGTGCCAGCAGCTTAGCCGGGACAGGGCCCGGGGAGCTGTTTTTT.

This clonotype has ten or more counts. The J gene is TRBJ2-7, the V gene TRBV7-9; 12 bases fit TRBD2. The CDR3 extends over 15 amino acids. Trimming at V came to 5 bases and at J to 4 bases, leaving 6 bases not matched to a gene. Looked up from germline, CDR1 is SEHNR and CDR2 is FQNEAQ (reference sequence). CDR3: CASSPLAGGPYEQYF. The CDR3 bases are TGTGCCAGCAGCCCACTAGCGGGGGGCCCATACGAGCAGTACTTC. Variable domain in full (rest from reference TRBV7-9 and TRBJ2-7): DTGVSQNPRHKITKRGQNVTFRCDPISEHNRLYWYRQTLGQGPEFLTYFQNEAQLEKSRLLSDRFSAERPKGSFSTLEIQRTEQGDSAMYLCASSPLAGGPYEQYFGPGTRLTVT.

This clonotype was detected many times. The chain employs TRBV12-3 or TRBV12-4 and TRBJ1-1; D not resolved. This CDR3 contains 14 residues. V was shortened by 1 base and J by 3 bases, with 9 bases between the two germline ends. Written as DNA, the CDR3 is TGTGCCAGCAGTTTAGGGGCTCCCCACACTGAAGCTTTCTTT. Protein product: CASSLGAPHTEAFF.

The CDR3 nucleotides read TGTGCCAGCAGCCTACGGGCGATATACAATGAGCAGTTCTTC. Protein sequence: CASSLRAIYNEQFF. The rearrangement joins TRBV2 to TRBJ2-1; D is uncertain. V lost 6 bases to trimming and J lost 4 bases, with 13 bases between them. The CDR3 is 14 residues long. The germline V gene has CDR1 SNHLY and CDR2 FYNNEI.

This clonotype was seen a few times. The V gene is TRBV27, the J gene TRBJ2-1; TRBD2 aligns across 10 bases. Germline assignment: CDR1 MNHEY and CDR2 SMNVEV (reference sequence). This CDR3 comprises 16 residues. After removal of 6 bases from V and 6 bases from J, the junction contained 11 bases not matched to a gene. CDR3 DNA: TGTGCCAGCAGCTTTTGGGGGGCTAGCGGGAGCAATGAGCAGTTCTTC. It yields the protein CASSFWGASGSNEQFF.

This clonotype was observed a handful of times. The chain is built from TRBV29-1 and TRBJ2-1; 10 nucleotides align to TRBD2. Trimming took 4 bases from V and 3 from J; bases not matched to a gene: 9. The CDR3 has 16 residues. Germline-derived CDR1 and CDR2 are SQVTM and ANQGSEA. CDR3 sequence: CSVGGDSGRRYNEQFF. As DNA, the CDR3 is TGCAGCGTTGGAGGAGATAGCGGGAGGCGCTACAATGAGCAGTTCTTC.

This clonotype was found many times. The V and J genes are TRBV6-6 and TRBJ1-3, with 8 bases matching TRBD1. The germline V gene has CDR1 MNHNY and CDR2 SVGAGI (reference sequence). The CDR3 loop spans 14 amino acids. V lost 7 bases and J lost 2; bases outside the gene matches: 4. CDR3 protein: CASTKQGAGNTIYF. CDR3 DNA sequence: TGTGCCAGCACTAAACAGGGGGCTGGAAACACCATATATTTT.

This clonotype was recorded a few times. This chain links TRBV11-2 with TRBJ2-1; 10 nucleotides line up with TRBD2. This CDR3 contains 16 residues. Trimming took 4 bases from V and 7 from J; bases not matched to a gene: 10. Germline V gene lookup returns CDR1 SGHAT and CDR2 FQNNGV. Here the CDR3 reads CASSSLSGGALNEQFF. The CDR3 bases are TGTGCCAGCAGCTCGTTAAGCGGGGGGGCCTTGAATGAGCAGTTCTTC.

This clonotype was seen ten or more times. The chain uses TRBV29-1 and TRBJ2-3; D may match TRBD1 or TRBD2 (5 bases each). CDR1 is SQVTM, CDR2 ANQGSEA, per germline. This CDR3 contains 14 residues. Trimming took off 6 bases at V and 9 bases at J, with 22 bases between the two ends. CDR3 in amino acids: CSVLPGLHLETQYF. CDR3 in DNA: TGCAGCGTCCTACCGGGGCTCCACCTCGAGACGCAGTATTTT.

This clonotype was detected only a few times. The chain recombines TRBV28 with TRBJ2-1; 8 bases are a match to TRBD2. Germline CDR1 and CDR2: MDHEN and SYDVKM. V shed 3 bases and J 6 bases; nucleotides not matched to a gene: 4. CDR3 length: 14 residues. The CDR3: CASSFPAGVNEQFF. The CDR3, as DNA: TGTGCCAGCAGTTTCCCAGCGGGAGTCAATGAGCAGTTCTTC.

This clonotype was detected ten times or more. V and J are TRBV2 and TRBJ2-2, with a tentative D call TRBD2 (5 bases). Trimming removed 7 bases from V and 6 bases from J, with 9 bases in between. The CDR3 runs to 12 residues. Germline values: CDR1 SNHLY, CDR2 FYNNEI. The CDR3 DNA sequence: TGTGCCAGCACTCCCGGGGCCGGGGAGCTGTTTTTT. Translation gives CASTPGAGELFF.

The gene calls are TRBV5-4 and TRBJ2-4; D is undetermined. V was shortened by 4 bases and J by 0 bases, with 11 bases between the two germline ends. This CDR3 spans 15 amino acids. Germline-derived CDR1 and CDR2 are SGHNT and YYREEE (reference sequence). The CDR3: CASSTALLAKNIQYF. CDR3 sequence (DNA): TGTGCCAGCAGCACAGCCCTGCTAGCCAAAAACATTCAGTACTTC.

This clonotype appeared a few times. This rearrangement joins TRBV2 to TRBJ1-1; perhaps TRBD1 as D (6 bases). Germline V gene data show CDR1 as SNHLY and CDR2 as FYNNEI. V gave up 11 bases and J gave up 6 bases, with 16 bases separating them. The CDR3 sequence is 12 residues long. The CDR3 protein is CAATGLGPEAFF. CDR3 coding DNA: TGTGCCGCAACAGGGCTAGGGCCTGAAGCTTTCTTT.

The table lists this clonotype with many counts. The chain employs TRBV7-2 and TRBJ2-6; D not certain. Between the trimmed V and J ends, which lost 5 bases and 4 bases, there was a span of 6 bases. Germline values: CDR1 SGHTA, CDR2 FQGNSA. The CDR3 covers 13 residues. CDR3: CASSVRGANVLTF. The CDR3 coding sequence is TGTGCCAGCAGCGTGCGAGGGGCCAACGTCCTGACTTTC.

This chain joins TRBV6-1 and TRBJ1-1; D gene uncertain. V lost 6 bases and J 0 bases, leaving 8 bases between the germline ends. The CDR3 spans 13 residues. Germline CDR1 MNHNS, CDR2 SASEGT. The CDR3 DNA reads as TGTGCCAGCAGAAATAGCATGAACACTGAAGCTTTCTTT. As protein: CASRNSMNTEAFF.

The chain links TRBV15 to TRBJ2-7; the D gene could be TRBD1 or TRBD2 (6 bases each). The V and J ends lost 3 bases and 2 bases respectively, with 11 bases between them. The CDR3 is 14 amino acids. CDR1 LNHNV and CDR2 YYDKDF come from the germline V gene (reference sequence). The CDR3 DNA is TGTGCCACCAGCAGCGGGGGCCACCCCTACGAGCAGTACTTC. It codes for CATSSGGHPYEQYF.

This clonotype turned up a few times. The chain couples TRBV27 to TRBJ1-2; D is possibly TRBD1 (5 bases). The CDR3 is made up of 16 amino acids. Germline V lookup: CDR1 MNHEY, CDR2 SMNVEV (reference sequence). V was shortened by 4 bases and J by 1 base, with 16 bases between the two germline ends. The CDR3 sequence: CASSSAAGPINYGYTF. CDR3 DNA sequence: TGTGCCAGCAGTTCAGCGGCGGGGCCCATTAACTATGGCTACACCTTC.

This clonotype was counted only a few times. V and J are TRBV20-1 and TRBJ2-1; 15 positions agree with TRBD2. The J segment lost 7 bases and the V segment lost 5 bases, leaving 12 bases of the junction unmatched. Looked up from germline, CDR1 is DFQATT and CDR2 is SNEGSKA (reference sequence). The CDR3 covers 17 residues. The DNA of the CDR3 is TGCAGTGCTCGAGGACTAGCGGGAGGGCGGAAGAAAAATGAGCAGTTCTTC. Translating gives CSARGLAGGRKKNEQFF.

The rearrangement joins TRBV21-1 to TRBJ2-2; TRBD1, as called in the table, went unchecked against the DNA. TRBV21-1 is flagged as a pseudogene. The CDR3 spans 16 residues. The CDR3 sequence is CASSKATGGHTGELFF. In DNA form, the CDR3 reads TGTGCCAGCAGCAAAGCAACGGGGGGACACACCGGGGAGCTGTTTTTT.

This clonotype was detected ten times or more. The chain links TRBV12-3 or TRBV12-4 to TRBJ1-5; tentative D call: TRBD1 (5 bases). This CDR3 spans 21 amino acids. Trimming removed 3 bases from V and 0 bases from J, with 27 bases in between. The CDR3 coding sequence is TGTGCCAGCAGTTTTTATACGGGCCAGGGAGGCGGATCCTATAGCAATCAGCCCCAGCATTTT. Protein sequence: CASSFYTGQGGGSYSNQPQHF.

This clonotype was observed at least ten times. The V call is TRBV11-2, the J call TRBJ2-3; TRBD2 aligns across 7 bases. This CDR3 has 17 amino acids. The J segment lost 4 bases and the V segment lost 4 bases, leaving 14 bases of the junction unmatched. Germline-derived CDR1 and CDR2 are SGHAT and FQNNGV. The CDR3 DNA is TGTGCCAGCAGCTCTAGGGGAGGCGGACTAGTTTCAGATACGCAGTATTTT. Its protein product is CASSSRGGGLVSDTQYF. Full variable domain (outside the CDR3, taken from reference TRBV11-2 and TRBJ2-3): EAGVAQSPRYKIIEKRQSVAFWCNPISGHATLYWYQQILGQGPKLLIQFQNNGVVDDSQLPKDRFSAERLKGVDSTLKIQPAKLEDSAVYLCASSSRGGGLVSDTQYFGPGTRLTVL.

This clonotype has at least ten counts. The chain links TRBV29-1 to TRBJ2-1; D possibly corresponds to TRBD2 (6 bases). Deletions cut 7 bases from V and 3 bases from J, with 19 bases between. This CDR3 has 15 amino acids. CDR1 and CDR2 from the germline V gene are SQVTM and ANQGSEA. The CDR3 loop is CSAISPGRGYNEQFF. In DNA form, the CDR3 reads TGCAGCGCTATCTCTCCCGGGAGAGGCTACAATGAGCAGTTCTTC.